The clone carrying this T cell receptor beta chain was picked up a small number of times. Its antigen is unidentified. This sample is drawn from a study of metastatic and nonmetastatic thyroid tumors. Background on the study: Repertoires were compared across blood and tumor or nodule tissue from malignant and benign thyroid patients.

In the original processing: A distant-metastasis classifier for papillary thyroid cancer was built using CDR3 differences across clinicopathological groups. TCRdb re-clonotyped the PCR reads through MiXCR. The authors' filters were not applied to this entry. The sample holds 14,000 or so clones, approximately 30% seen once. Thyroid surgery was preceded by no treatment in any patient. Study results and caveats: Across blood and tumor, TCR beta diversity in malignant thyroid tumors was reportedly significantly higher than in benign nodules.

The sample comprised tumor tissue. The source is a male donor with papillary thyroid cancer or a benign thyroid nodule (not recorded which). Some clones in this sample may be carry-over from other donors' samples.

CDR3: CASSLSVDRTDTQYF. In nucleotides, the CDR3 is TGTGCCAGCAGTTTATCTGTTGATAGAACAGATACGCAGTATTTT. The V and J genes are TRBV27 and TRBJ2-3, with unresolved D. This CDR3 region has 15 residues. The germline gives CDR1 MNHEY, CDR2 SMNVEV (reference sequence). Trimming pared 0 bases from V and 3 bases from J, leaving 10 bases between.